A selection of T cell receptor beta chains follows, all from one sample in a study of naive and memory T cell subsets. A single record per CDR3 protein comes from TCRdb applying MiXCR to the 5' RACE reads. The table shows about 62,000 distinct CDR3 sequences, with approximately 8% occurring only once. The receptors here all came from a female donor in good health. CDR3s include the opening cysteine and the closing phenylalanine or tryptophan. Each record gives: clone size, J gene, D gene, V gene, CDR3 DNA, CDR3 protein. A D gene is named only where the DNA matches it firmly. Some rows have no size entry. The others give once, few or many, or a class for an expanded clone.

clone_size: many
j_call: TRBJ1-4
d_call: NA
v_call: TRBV20-1
cdr3_nt: TGCAGTGCTAGAGGGAGGAGAAGAAATGAAAAACTGTTTTTT
cdr3_aa: CSARGRRRNEKLFF

clone_size: few
j_call: TRBJ2-2
d_call: TRBD1
v_call: TRBV6-6
cdr3_nt: TGTGCCAGCAGTCACCGGGACAGTGGCACCGGGGAGCTGTTTTTT
cdr3_aa: CASSHRDSGTGELFF

clone_size: few
j_call: TRBJ2-3
d_call: TRBD1
v_call: TRBV5-1
cdr3_nt: TGCGCCAGCAGCTTGGGGGACAGGCCCACAGATACGCAGTATTTT
cdr3_aa: CASSLGDRPTDTQYF

clone_size: NA
j_call: TRBJ2-3
d_call: NA
v_call: TRBV4-1
cdr3_nt: TGCGCCAGCAGCCAACTCAGCAGGCAGGAACCCACAGATACGCAGTATTTT
cdr3_aa: CASSQLSRQEPTDTQYF

clone_size: few
j_call: TRBJ1-5
d_call: NA
v_call: TRBV6-6
cdr3_nt: TGTGCCAGCAGTTACGGACCGAGCGTTCAGCCCCAGCATTTT
cdr3_aa: CASSYGPSVQPQHF

clone_size: many
j_call: TRBJ2-7
d_call: NA
v_call: TRBV29-1
cdr3_nt: TGCAGCGTTGAAACGGAAAACTACGAGCAGTACTTC
cdr3_aa: CSVETENYEQYF

clone_size: few
j_call: TRBJ1-4
d_call: NA
v_call: TRBV27
cdr3_nt: TGTGCCAGCAGCCCCTTTAGGGAAGGCGGTGAAAAACTGTTTTTT
cdr3_aa: CASSPFREGGEKLFF

clone_size: NA
j_call: TRBJ2-2
d_call: TRBD1
v_call: TRBV2
cdr3_nt: TGTGCCAGCAGTGACTACTGGGACAGGGGGGCCGGGGAGCTGTTTTTT
cdr3_aa: CASSDYWDRGAGELFF

clone_size: many
j_call: TRBJ1-1
d_call: NA
v_call: TRBV5-1
cdr3_nt: TGCGCCAGCAGCTTGGAGGCAGGGAACTTGAACACTGAAGCCTTCTTT
cdr3_aa: CASSLEAGNLNTEAFF

clone_size: few
j_call: TRBJ2-1
d_call: NA
v_call: TRBV9
cdr3_nt: TGTGCCAGCAGCGCCCATCCCAATGAGCAGTTCTTC
cdr3_aa: CASSAHPNEQFF

clone_size: NA
j_call: TRBJ1-2
d_call: TRBD1
v_call: TRBV20-1
cdr3_nt: TGCAGTGCTAGCCATGCAGGGGGCCTTTATGGCTACACCTTC
cdr3_aa: CSASHAGGLYGYTF

clone_size: NA
j_call: TRBJ2-3
d_call: TRBD2
v_call: TRBV7-8
cdr3_nt: TGTGCCAGCAGCTTAGGGACTAGTGGATATAGCACAGATACGCAGTATTTT
cdr3_aa: CASSLGTSGYSTDTQYF

clone_size: NA
j_call: TRBJ2-7
d_call: NA
v_call: TRBV28
cdr3_nt: TGTGCCAGCAGTCTCGGGACGGGAAGCTCCTACGAGCAGTACTTC
cdr3_aa: CASSLGTGSSYEQYF

clone_size: few
j_call: TRBJ2-5
d_call: NA
v_call: TRBV12-3/TRBV12-4
cdr3_nt: TGTGCCAGCAGTTTTGTAGGCCAAGAGACCCAGTACTTC
cdr3_aa: CASSFVGQETQYF

clone_size: many
j_call: TRBJ1-2
d_call: TRBD1
v_call: TRBV30
cdr3_nt: TGTGCCTGGAGCAAGGGGGCGGAGGGCTACACCTTC
cdr3_aa: CAWSKGAEGYTF

clone_size: NA
j_call: TRBJ2-1
d_call: NA
v_call: TRBV20-1
cdr3_nt: TGCAGTGCTAGAGATCGGCAAAAACCGACCTACAATGAGCAGATCTTC
cdr3_aa: CSARDRQKPTYNEQIF

clone_size: few
j_call: TRBJ1-4
d_call: NA
v_call: TRBV12-3/TRBV12-4
cdr3_nt: TGTGCCAGCAGTCGCCAACAGGGTGCTAATGAAAAACTGTTTTTT
cdr3_aa: CASSRQQGANEKLFF

clone_size: few
j_call: TRBJ1-6
d_call: NA
v_call: TRBV2
cdr3_nt: TGTGCCAGCAGTGAAGTTGGCTCCTATAATTCACCCCTCCACTTT
cdr3_aa: CASSEVGSYNSPLHF

clone_size: few
j_call: TRBJ2-1
d_call: TRBD2
v_call: TRBV7-2
cdr3_nt: TGTGCCAGCAGCTTAATGGCTAGCGGGAACTACAATGAGCAGTTCTTC
cdr3_aa: CASSLMASGNYNEQFF

clone_size: few
j_call: TRBJ2-2
d_call: NA
v_call: TRBV28
cdr3_nt: TGTGCCAGCCCTCCTCCAGGGAGCGCGCGGACCGGGGAGCTGTTTTTT
cdr3_aa: CASPPPGSARTGELFF

clone_size: once
j_call: TRBJ2-2
d_call: TRBD2
v_call: TRBV7-9
cdr3_nt: TGTGCCAGCAGCCCGGGACTAGCGGCGAACACCGGGGAGCTGTTTTTT
cdr3_aa: CASSPGLAANTGELFF

clone_size: many
j_call: TRBJ2-5
d_call: TRBD1
v_call: TRBV7-2
cdr3_nt: TGTGCCAGCAGCCCCGACAGGGGAGAGACCCAGTACTTC
cdr3_aa: CASSPDRGETQYF

clone_size: many
j_call: TRBJ1-5
d_call: TRBD1
v_call: TRBV6-1
cdr3_nt: TGTGCCACCGACGGGACAGGGGATCAGCCCCAGCATTTT
cdr3_aa: CATDGTGDQPQHF

clone_size: many
j_call: TRBJ1-4
d_call: NA
v_call: TRBV2
cdr3_nt: TGTGCCAGCCGGTTCCAGGGGAGAGGTGGAAAACTGTTTTTT
cdr3_aa: CASRFQGRGGKLFF

clone_size: many
j_call: TRBJ1-2
d_call: NA
v_call: TRBV12-3/TRBV12-4
cdr3_nt: TGTGCCAGCAGTTTTGACCCTACTTTTAACTATGGCTACACCTTC
cdr3_aa: CASSFDPTFNYGYTF

clone_size: NA
j_call: TRBJ2-1
d_call: NA
v_call: TRBV19
cdr3_nt: TGTGCCAGTAGTATAGAAGCGGGCCTCTACAATGAGCAGTTCTTC
cdr3_aa: CASSIEAGLYNEQFF

clone_size: NA
j_call: TRBJ1-4
d_call: NA
v_call: TRBV28
cdr3_nt: TGTGCCAGCGAACCGCAGGATTCCAATGAAAAACTGTTTTTT
cdr3_aa: CASEPQDSNEKLFF

clone_size: many
j_call: TRBJ1-6
d_call: NA
v_call: TRBV12-3/TRBV12-4
cdr3_nt: TGTGCCAGCAGCATAAGCCCTCCCGGACATGGCCTCCACTTT
cdr3_aa: CASSISPPGHGLHF

clone_size: few
j_call: TRBJ2-7
d_call: NA
v_call: TRBV28
cdr3_nt: TGTGCCAGCAGTTCCGACTCCTCTAGAGGGTTCTACGAGCAGTACTTC
cdr3_aa: CASSSDSSRGFYEQYF

clone_size: few
j_call: TRBJ1-1
d_call: NA
v_call: TRBV28
cdr3_nt: TGTGCCAGCAGTCCCCCCCCTTGGGCGGAAGCTTTCTTT
cdr3_aa: CASSPPPWAEAFF

clone_size: NA
j_call: TRBJ2-3
d_call: NA
v_call: TRBV6-2/TRBV6-3
cdr3_nt: TGTGCCAGCAGTTACGGGGGGCCCACAGATACGCAGTATTTT
cdr3_aa: CASSYGGPTDTQYF

clone_size: NA
j_call: TRBJ2-2
d_call: TRBD1
v_call: TRBV12-3/TRBV12-4
cdr3_nt: TGTGCCAGCAGCCCCAGGGGGCCGAACACCGGGGAGCTGTTTTTT
cdr3_aa: CASSPRGPNTGELFF

clone_size: NA
j_call: TRBJ2-1
d_call: NA
v_call: TRBV2
cdr3_nt: TGTGCCAGCAGTGCCAGTACTCTGGGGAATGAGCAGTTCTTC
cdr3_aa: CASSASTLGNEQFF

clone_size: NA
j_call: TRBJ1-1
d_call: TRBD1
v_call: TRBV30
cdr3_nt: TGTGCCTGGAGGGGGGACAGCGAAGCTTTCTTT
cdr3_aa: CAWRGDSEAFF

clone_size: many
j_call: TRBJ1-4
d_call: NA
v_call: TRBV3-1
cdr3_nt: TGTGCCAGCAGCCAGCATTCTGAAAAACTGTTTTTT
cdr3_aa: CASSQHSEKLFF

clone_size: few
j_call: TRBJ2-1
d_call: TRBD2
v_call: TRBV11-2
cdr3_nt: TGTGCCAGCAGCCCCCTAGCGGGAGGTCCCTACAATGAGCAGTTCTTC
cdr3_aa: CASSPLAGGPYNEQFF

clone_size: NA
j_call: TRBJ2-7
d_call: TRBD1
v_call: TRBV29-1
cdr3_nt: TGCAGCGTGGCCTCCGGGACAGTTATACACGTGCAGTACTTC
cdr3_aa: CSVASGTVIHVQYF

clone_size: many
j_call: TRBJ2-2
d_call: NA
v_call: TRBV6-6
cdr3_nt: TGTGCCAGCAGCCAACTCGGAGGGTCGGGAGGGGAGCTGTTTTTT
cdr3_aa: CASSQLGGSGGELFF

clone_size: NA
j_call: TRBJ2-1
d_call: NA
v_call: TRBV6-6
cdr3_nt: TGTGCCAGCAGTTACCCCCTGGGGGCCAACCGCTACAATGAGCAGTTCTTC
cdr3_aa: CASSYPLGANRYNEQFF

clone_size: NA
j_call: TRBJ2-1
d_call: TRBD2
v_call: TRBV27
cdr3_nt: TGTGCCAGCAGGGAACTAGCGGGACAAAACCTTGAAACCTACAATGAGCAGTTCTTC
cdr3_aa: CASRELAGQNLETYNEQFF

clone_size: few
j_call: TRBJ2-5
d_call: NA
v_call: TRBV29-1
cdr3_nt: TGCAGCGTTGAGTTGGAACGGTTATCTGGGACCCAGTACTTC
cdr3_aa: CSVELERLSGTQYF